This is a list of T cell receptor beta chains from one sample in a study of CD8 T cells in Susac syndrome. TCRdb re-called the immunoSEQ multiplex PCR reads through MiXCR, storing one row per CDR3 protein. The repertoire holds some 100,000 distinct CDR3 sequences, with 93% as singletons. Sequencing was done on a sample of CD4+ T cells from PBMCs. Receptors were obtained from a human donor with multiple sclerosis. Both conserved end residues are part of each CDR3. The D gene is left open where the match is weak. Size is stated for part of the rows, as once, few or many counts, or as a class when the clone is expanded.

CDR3 length	D gene	J gene	clone size	V gene	CDR3 protein	CDR3 DNA
14	.	TRBJ2-2	.	TRBV7-3	CASSLRQGFGELFF	TGTGCCAGCAGCTTACGCCAGGGATTCGGGGAGCTGTTTTTT
14	.	TRBJ1-1	.	TRBV6-1	CASSEVGANTEAFF	TGTGCCAGCAGTGAAGTTGGGGCGAACACTGAAGCTTTCTTT
14	.	TRBJ2-5	.	TRBV5-1	CASSFYSLQETQYF	TGCGCCAGCAGCTTTTACAGCCTCCAAGAGACCCAGTACTTC
13	.	TRBJ1-2	.	TRBV18	CASSQSANYGYTF	TGTGCCAGCTCACAATCAGCCAACTATGGCTACACCTTC
13	.	TRBJ1-5	.	TRBV28	CASSQGIVRPQHF	TGTGCCAGCAGCCAGGGGATCGTGCGGCCCCAGCATTTT
11	.	TRBJ2-7	.	TRBV29-1	CSVDGGYEQYF	TGCAGCGTTGATGGTGGCTACGAGCAGTACTTC
15	TRBD1	TRBJ2-7	.	TRBV5-5	CASSHGTGFAYEQYF	TGTGCCAGCAGTCACGGGACAGGATTCGCGTACGAGCAGTACTTC
15	.	TRBJ1-1	.	TRBV7-9	CASSLAPGLNTEAFF	TGTGCCAGCAGCTTGGCCCCAGGTTTGAACACTGAAGCTTTCTTT
15	TRBD1	TRBJ1-1	.	TRBV7-2	CASSQGTGLNTEAFF	TGTGCCAGCAGCCAGGGGACAGGCTTAAACACTGAAGCTTTCTTT
15	TRBD1	TRBJ2-5	.	TRBV7-9	CASTTPTGAQETQYF	TGTGCCAGCACCACCCCCACAGGGGCACAAGAGACCCAGTACTTC
14	.	TRBJ1-1	.	TRBV7-8	CASSLSRGNTEAFF	TGTGCCAGCAGCTTATCCAGGGGCAACACTGAAGCTTTCTTT
15	TRBD2	TRBJ2-1	.	TRBV6-1	CASSALAGGIDEQFF	TGTGCCAGCAGTGCCCTAGCGGGGGGGATCGACGAGCAGTTCTTC
13	.	TRBJ1-4	.	TRBV7-8	CASSLDGRGKLFF	TGTGCCAGCAGCTTAGATGGGCGTGGAAAACTGTTTTTT
16	.	TRBJ2-3	.	TRBV20-1	CSARGWGPDSTDTQYF	TGCAGTGCTAGAGGATGGGGGCCTGATAGCACAGATACGCAGTATTTT
15	.	TRBJ2-2	.	TRBV6-5	CASSILGGDTGELFF	TGTGCCAGCAGTATCTTGGGGGGCGACACCGGGGAGCTGTTTTTT
13	.	TRBJ1-5	.	TRBV20-1	CSARRDVNQPQHF	TGCAGTGCTAGGAGGGACGTCAATCAGCCCCAGCATTTT
16	.	TRBJ1-2	.	TRBV5-1	CASSLGGVGELYGYTF	TGCGCCAGCAGCTTGGGTGGCGTCGGGGAACTCTATGGCTACACCTTC
15	TRBD1	TRBJ1-6	.	TRBV18	CASSTRDSFNSPLHF	TGTGCCAGCTCAACAAGGGACAGCTTTAATTCACCCCTCCACTTT
14	.	TRBJ2-2	.	TRBV7-2	CASRTGTTTGELFF	TGTGCCAGCAGAACCGGGACAACCACCGGGGAGCTGTTTTTT
16	TRBD1	TRBJ1-4	.	TRBV30	CAWRTEMGQLADKLFF	TGTGCCTGGAGGACTGAAATGGGACAGCTAGCCGACAAACTGTTTTTT
14	.	TRBJ1-6	.	TRBV30	CAWSVSGGNSPLHF	TGTGCCTGGAGTGTATCCGGTGGCAATTCACCCCTCCACTTT
13	.	TRBJ2-4	.	TRBV12-3/TRBV12-4	CASSVLAKNIQYF	TGTGCCAGCAGCGTACTAGCCAAAAACATTCAGTACTTC
14	.	TRBJ2-2	.	TRBV3-1	CASSPWDRTGELFF	TGTGCCAGCAGCCCGTGGGACCGCACCGGGGAGCTGTTTTTT
12	.	TRBJ1-1	.	TRBV6-2/TRBV6-3	CASIPNGGAAFF	TGTGCCAGCATTCCCAACGGAGGTGCGGCTTTCTTT
11	.	TRBJ2-7	.	TRBV12-3/TRBV12-4	CASRSNYEQYF	TGTGCCAGCAGGTCCAATTACGAGCAGTACTTC
17	.	TRBJ1-1	.	TRBV5-6	CASSLRRGGPMNTEAFF	TGTGCCAGCAGCTTGAGGCGCGGCGGACCGATGAACACTGAAGCTTTCTTT
14	.	TRBJ2-3	.	TRBV6-1	CASSEQQDTDTQYF	TGTGCCAGCAGTGAACAGCAGGACACAGATACGCAGTATTTT
16	.	TRBJ1-1	.	TRBV5-1	CASNPATATLRTEAFF	TGCGCCAGCAACCCCGCAACAGCGACCCTGCGGACTGAAGCTTTCTTT
15	TRBD1	TRBJ1-3	.	TRBV3-1	CASSYGQGVQNTIYF	TGTGCCAGCAGCTATGGACAGGGGGTTCAGAACACCATATATTTT
15	TRBD1	TRBJ1-5	.	TRBV6-6	CASRPGQGAKQPQHF	TGTGCCAGCAGGCCGGGACAGGGGGCGAAACAGCCCCAGCATTTT
13	.	TRBJ2-5	.	TRBV5-1	CASSYTVGETQYF	TGCGCCAGCAGCTACACGGTGGGGGAGACCCAGTACTTC
15	TRBD1	TRBJ2-7	.	TRBV10-3	CAISELTGGSYEQYF	TGTGCCATCAGTGAGTTGACAGGGGGAAGCTACGAGCAGTACTTC
14	.	TRBJ1-1	once	TRBV12-3/TRBV12-4	CASSPQTANTEAFF	TGTGCCAGCAGTCCGCAGACAGCGAACACTGAAGCTTTCTTT
15	.	TRBJ2-6	.	TRBV5-1	CASSPLGAGANVLTF	TGCGCCAGCAGCCCTCTTGGGGCCGGGGCCAACGTCCTGACTTTC
15	.	TRBJ2-5	.	TRBV5-1	CASSLGTSPRETQYF	TGCGCCAGCAGCTTAGGTACTTCACCCCGAGAGACCCAGTACTTC
16	.	TRBJ1-3	.	TRBV6-1	CASSRSMRPSGNTIYF	TGTGCCAGCAGTCGGTCGATGCGACCCTCTGGAAACACCATATATTTT
11	.	TRBJ2-7	.	TRBV30	CAWALGVEQYF	TGTGCCTGGGCTCTGGGGGTCGAGCAGTACTTC
10	.	TRBJ1-2	.	TRBV30	CAWSETGYTF	TGTGCCTGGAGTGAAACAGGCTACACCTTC
12	.	TRBJ1-2	.	TRBV12-3/TRBV12-4	CASSRDGYGYTF	TGTGCCAGCAGTCGGGACGGTTATGGCTACACCTTC
15	.	TRBJ1-1	.	TRBV19	CASSPRTPGYLEAFF	TGTGCCAGTAGTCCTCGGACGCCGGGTTATCTTGAAGCTTTCTTT
15	.	TRBJ2-2	.	TRBV19	CASSTPAPNTGELFF	TGTGCCAGTAGTACACCCGCTCCGAACACCGGGGAGCTGTTTTTT
14	TRBD1	TRBJ1-5	.	TRBV2	CASMKDRGDQPQHF	TGTGCCAGCATGAAGGACAGGGGAGACCAGCCCCAGCATTTT
14	TRBD1	TRBJ2-1	.	TRBV19	CASRQGAGRGEQFF	TGTGCCAGTAGGCAGGGGGCAGGAAGGGGTGAGCAGTTCTTC
15	.	TRBJ2-7	.	TRBV7-2	CASSPGGPLTYEQYF	TGTGCCAGCAGCCCCGGGGGGCCCCTAACCTACGAGCAGTACTTC
12	.	TRBJ1-3	.	TRBV7-6	CASSTDGYTIYF	TGTGCCAGCAGCACCGATGGTTACACCATATATTTT
14	.	TRBJ2-1	.	TRBV27	CARISRIPYNEQFF	TGTGCCAGGATTTCCAGGATCCCCTACAATGAGCAGTTCTTC
14	.	TRBJ2-7	.	TRBV12-5	CASGPLGGLYEQYF	TGTGCTAGTGGTCCCCTCGGGGGGCTCTACGAGCAGTACTTC
15	TRBD1	TRBJ1-5	.	TRBV5-1	CASSQGEVGNQPQHF	TGCGCCAGCAGCCAGGGGGAGGTTGGCAATCAGCCCCAGCATTTT
16	TRBD2	TRBJ2-2	.	TRBV20-1	CSARRRSGDHTGELFF	TGCAGTGCTAGACGTAGGAGCGGGGATCACACCGGGGAGCTGTTTTTT
14	.	TRBJ1-1	.	TRBV7-9	CASSLAGAETEAFF	TGTGCCAGCAGCTTAGCAGGGGCTGAGACTGAAGCTTTCTTT
16	.	TRBJ1-2	.	TRBV5-1	CASSPNVALGKYGYTF	TGCGCCAGCAGCCCAAACGTCGCCTTAGGGAAGTATGGCTACACCTTC